The 25 T cell receptor beta chains in this list originate from one sample, sequenced in a study of CD8 T cells in ankylosing spondylitis. TCRdb itself ran the 5' RACE reads through MiXCR, one entry per CDR3 protein. The sample has 350,000 to 450,000 distinct CDR3 sequences; around 20% are singletons. Sequenced input: blood, either unsorted or a sorted T cell fraction (not recorded which). These receptors all come from a male donor with ankylosing spondylitis or in good health (not recorded which).

This clonotype was counted between two and nine times. The chain has TRBV20-1 and TRBJ2-1, with 7 bases aligning to TRBD2. With 0 bases clipped from V and 7 bases from J, the junction kept 12 bases outside the gene matches. The CDR3 is made up of 16 amino acids. CDR1 DFQATT and CDR2 SNEGSKA come from the germline V gene (reference sequence). CDR3 protein: CSARDWERGPGNEQFF. The CDR3, as DNA: TGCAGTGCTAGAGATTGGGAGCGGGGACCGGGGAATGAGCAGTTCTTC.

The chain links TRBV6-1 to TRBJ1-2, with D unclear. V lost 3 bases and J 5 bases, leaving 16 bases between the germline ends. This CDR3 spans 15 amino acids. Looked up from germline, CDR1 is MNHNS and CDR2 is SASEGT. DNA of the CDR3: TGTGCCAGCAGTGATGTAGGTACCTCCGTGTATGGCTACACCTTC. This sequence encodes CASSDVGTSVYGYTF.

This clonotype was counted between two and nine times. V is TRBV29-1 and J is TRBJ2-7, with D perhaps given as TRBD1 or TRBD2 (5 bases each). The germline V gene encodes CDR1 SQVTM and CDR2 ANQGSEA. This CDR3 has 13 amino acids. V dropped 7 bases and J dropped 0 bases, with 13 bases sitting between them. The CDR3 DNA reads as TGCAGCGCCACGGGGCTCAGCTCCTACGAGCAGTACTTC. Protein: CSATGLSSYEQYF.

V is TRBV7-6 and J is TRBJ2-2; D is undetermined. The germline gives CDR1 SGHVS, CDR2 FNYEAQ. The germline V and J ends were trimmed by 5 bases and 4 bases, with 8 bases remaining between them. The CDR3 is made up of 13 amino acids. CDR3 in DNA: TGTGCCAGCAGCAAATGGGGCACCGGGGAGCTGTTTTTT. This gives the protein CASSKWGTGELFF.

This chain connects TRBV28 to TRBJ2-5; tentatively, D is TRBD1 (6 bases). With 5 bases removed from V and 7 bases from J, the gap between germline ends came to 17 bases. Germline V gives CDR1 MDHEN, CDR2 SYDVKM. The CDR3 spans 14 residues. The CDR3 protein is CASSPPGTFGTQYF. The CDR3 nucleotides are TGTGCCAGCAGTCCCCCCGGGACATTCGGGACCCAGTACTTC.

V is TRBV24-1 and J is TRBJ2-1, with 9 positions matching TRBD1. Germline V lookup: CDR1 KGHDR, CDR2 SFDVKD. The CDR3 totals 14 residues. V was clipped by 9 bases and J by 1 base; unmatched bases: 3. The CDR3 DNA follows: TGTGCCACCGCCGGGACAGGGTCCTACAATGAGCAGTTCTTC. It yields the protein CATAGTGSYNEQFF.

This clonotype was seen a handful of times. The chain carries TRBV6-5 and TRBJ1-1; D unresolved. V lost 5 bases and J lost 7, with 26 bases in between. CDR1 and CDR2 (germline): MNHEY, SVGAGI. The CDR3 totals 17 residues. The CDR3 is CASSHPLRQGRRGEAFF. The CDR3 DNA sequence: TGTGCCAGCAGTCACCCCCTCCGGCAAGGCCGGCGGGGTGAAGCTTTCTTT.

This clonotype occurred a few times. The V and J genes are TRBV29-1 and TRBJ2-5, with D hard to call. This CDR3 comprises 13 residues. V lost 4 bases, J lost 0 bases, and 9 bases lay in between. Germline CDR1 and CDR2: SQVTM and ANQGSEA. CDR3 residues: CSVGPPDQETQYF. In DNA, the CDR3 is TGCAGCGTTGGCCCCCCCGACCAAGAGACCCAGTACTTC.

This clonotype has just a few counts. The genes are TRBV7-8 and TRBJ2-7; 9 bases agree with TRBD2. CDR3 size: 16 residues. Germline-derived CDR1 and CDR2 are SGHVS and FQNEAQ. Trimming took 5 bases from V and 2 from J; bases not matched to a gene: 10. The CDR3 DNA follows: TGTGCCAGCAGCGAGGGGACTAGCCCTCTTACCTACGAGCAGTACTTC. This translates into CASSEGTSPLTYEQYF.

The CDR3 bases are TGTGCCAGCTCACCACCGCAAGTCGGTAAGAAGCGGGGTCTCGAGCAGTACTTC. Translation: CASSPPQVGKKRGLEQYF. V usage is TRBV18 and J usage is TRBJ2-7; 7 bases are shared with TRBD2. Per the germline V gene, CDR1 is KGHSH and CDR2 is LQKENI. CDR3 size: 18 residues. V shed 0 bases and J 6 bases; nucleotides not matched to a gene: 17. Complete variable domain (other parts from reference TRBV18 and TRBJ2-7): NAGVMQNPRHLVRRRGQEARLRCSPMKGHSHVYWYRQLPEEGLKFMVYLQKENIIDESGMPKERFSAEFPKEGPSILRIQQVVRGDSAAYFCASSPPQVGKKRGLEQYFGPGTRLTVT.

This clonotype was detected only a few times. This chain links TRBV5-1 with TRBJ1-1; no clear D. The V end was cut by 0 bases, the J end by 1 base, with 7 bases between. Germline values: CDR1 SGHRS, CDR2 YFSETQ. This CDR3 is built from 14 residues. The CDR3 loop reads CASSLGSANTEAFF. CDR3 DNA: TGCGCCAGCAGCTTGGGTTCTGCGAACACTGAAGCTTTCTTT.

The chain uses TRBV11-2 and TRBJ2-2; D unclear. V lost 5 bases to trimming and J lost 3 bases, with 10 bases between them. The CDR3 totals 14 residues. Per germline, CDR1 SGHAT and CDR2 FQNNGV. The CDR3: CASSADRYTGELFF. The DNA for the CDR3 is TGTGCCAGCAGCGCCGATAGGTACACCGGGGAGCTGTTTTTT.

This sequence joins TRBV9 and TRBJ2-3; possibly TRBD1 or TRBD2 for D (6 bases each). Germline V gives CDR1 SGDLS, CDR2 YYNGEE. The germline V and J ends were trimmed by 2 bases and 3 bases, with 13 bases remaining between them. The CDR3 spans 15 residues. Here the CDR3 reads CASSVGGPGTDTQYF. In DNA, the CDR3 is TGTGCCAGCAGCGTTGGGGGGCCTGGAACAGATACGCAGTATTTT.

This clonotype is a singleton in its sample. The chain combines TRBV3-1 with TRBJ1-6; D gene unclear. This CDR3 has 16 amino acids. With 1 base removed from V and 1 base from J, the gap between germline ends came to 8 bases. Germline loops: CDR1 LGHDT, CDR2 YNNKEL (reference sequence). This chain's CDR3 is CASSQGKNSYNSPLHF. The CDR3 DNA sequence: TGTGCCAGCAGCCAAGGGAAAAATTCCTATAATTCACCCCTCCACTTT.

The rearrangement uses TRBV11-1 and TRBJ2-3; possibly TRBD2 for D (6 bases). Germline CDR1 reads SGHAT; CDR2 reads FQDESV (reference sequence). The CDR3 has 19 residues. Trimming took off 5 bases at V and 0 bases at J, with 24 bases between the two ends. CDR3 residues: CASSPTWGVTPHSTDTQYF. The CDR3 nucleotides read TGTGCCAGCAGCCCGACCTGGGGGGTTACCCCCCATAGCACAGATACGCAGTATTTT.

The chain employs TRBV9 and TRBJ2-1, with 8 bases matching TRBD2. V lost 3 bases to trimming and J lost 0 bases; unmatched junction nucleotides: 8. Germline-derived CDR1 and CDR2 are SGDLS and YYNGEE. The CDR3 consists of 17 residues. CDR3 bases: TGTGCCAGCAGCGCCACGCGCGGGGGGAGCTCCTACAATGAGCAGTTCTTC. Residues: CASSATRGGSSYNEQFF.

This rearrangement joins TRBV12-3 or TRBV12-4 to TRBJ2-5; D gene unclear. This CDR3 contains 13 residues. V lost 0 bases to trimming and J lost 4 bases, with 6 bases between them. The CDR3 DNA sequence: TGTGCCAGCAGTTTAGCGCTTAGAGAGACCCAGTACTTC. As protein: CASSLALRETQYF.

CDR3 sequence reads: CASSPPRLVPDTQYF. As DNA, the CDR3 is TGTGCCAGCAGCCCGCCCCGACTAGTCCCCGATACGCAGTATTTT. V is TRBV7-9 and J is TRBJ2-3, with D possibly being TRBD2 (6 bases). Germline assignment: CDR1 SEHNR and CDR2 FQNEAQ (reference sequence). Deletions cut 5 bases from V and 6 bases from J, with 18 bases between. The CDR3 covers 15 residues.

This clonotype was seen many times. The rearrangement uses TRBV12-3 or TRBV12-4 and TRBJ1-1, with D possibly TRBD1 on 5 matching bases. V gave up 5 bases and J gave up 6 bases, with 13 bases separating them. The CDR3 spans 13 residues. The CDR3 reads CASSPLAGAEAFF. In DNA form, the CDR3 reads TGTGCCAGCAGTCCCCTGGCGGGGGCTGAAGCTTTCTTT.

There are a few counts of this clonotype. The genes are TRBV29-1 and TRBJ2-5; D unresolved. The CDR3 is made up of 16 amino acids. Germline V lookup: CDR1 SQVTM, CDR2 ANQGSEA. V was pared by 0 bases and J by 4 bases, with 18 bases between. DNA for the CDR3: TGCAGCGTTGAAGATCTGGAATACGGGTTCCCAGAGACCCAGTACTTC. As protein: CSVEDLEYGFPETQYF.

The chain employs TRBV7-9 and TRBJ2-1; 8 bases agree with TRBD2. The CDR3 is 17 amino acids. Germline loops: CDR1 SEHNR, CDR2 FQNEAQ (reference sequence). V shed 1 base, J shed 2 bases, and the junction held 7 bases outside the gene matches. CDR3 nucleotides: TGTGCCAGCAGCTTAGGTCCGGGACTAGGGACCTACAATGAGCAGTTCTTC. It yields the protein CASSLGPGLGTYNEQFF.

The chain recombines TRBV10-3 with TRBJ1-2; TRBD1 matches 7 bases. The length of the CDR3 is 14 residues. The germline gives CDR1 ENHRY, CDR2 SYGVKD. Trimming cost V 6 bases and J 4 bases; bases outside gene matches: 8. The CDR3 DNA is TGTGCCATCAGCGACGGGACAGCAAGCTATGGCTACACCTTC. Its protein is CAISDGTASYGYTF.

The table lists this clonotype with a few counts. The chain joins TRBV4-1 to TRBJ2-7; tentatively, D is TRBD1 (6 bases). The CDR3 has 15 residues. From germline, CDR1 is MGHRA and CDR2 YSYEKL. V was trimmed by 1 base and J by 6 bases, leaving 16 bases between them. The CDR3 DNA sequence: TGCGCCAGCAGCCAAGTATCACAGGGTTTAGGCGAGCAGTACTTC. Its translation is CASSQVSQGLGEQYF.

This clonotype was seen ten or more times. This chain links TRBV14 with TRBJ1-1; a possible D gene is TRBD1 (6 bases). CDR1 is SGHDN, CDR2 FVKESK, per germline. V was trimmed by 2 bases and J by 4 bases, leaving 8 bases between them. The CDR3 consists of 13 residues. CDR3 loop: CASSQLRGTEAFF. The CDR3 nucleotides read TGTGCCAGCAGCCAACTCAGGGGCACTGAAGCTTTCTTT.

The rearrangement uses TRBV12-3 or TRBV12-4 and TRBJ2-7, with D unresolved. V lost 7 bases, J lost 4 bases, and 11 bases lay in between. The CDR3 totals 12 residues. CDR3: CASTFTAYEQYF. CDR3 sequence (DNA): TGTGCCAGCACCTTTACAGCTTACGAGCAGTACTTC.